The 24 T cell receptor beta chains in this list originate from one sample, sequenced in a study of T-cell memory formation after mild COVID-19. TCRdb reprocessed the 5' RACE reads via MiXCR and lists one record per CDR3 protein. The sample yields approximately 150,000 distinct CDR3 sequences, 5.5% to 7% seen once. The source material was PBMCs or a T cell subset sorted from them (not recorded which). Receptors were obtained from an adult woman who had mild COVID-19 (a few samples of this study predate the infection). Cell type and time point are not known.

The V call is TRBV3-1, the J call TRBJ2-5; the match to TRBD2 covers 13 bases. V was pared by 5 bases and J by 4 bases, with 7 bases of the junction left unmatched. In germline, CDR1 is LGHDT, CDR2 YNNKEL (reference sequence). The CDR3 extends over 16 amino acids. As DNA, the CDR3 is TGTGCCAGCAGCTACAGACTAGCGGGGGGCGGAGAGACCCAGTACTTC. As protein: CASSYRLAGGGETQYF.

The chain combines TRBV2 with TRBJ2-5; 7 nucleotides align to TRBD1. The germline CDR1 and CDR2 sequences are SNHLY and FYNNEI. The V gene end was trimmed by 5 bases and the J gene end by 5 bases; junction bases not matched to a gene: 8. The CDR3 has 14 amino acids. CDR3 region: CASSIRQGGETQYF. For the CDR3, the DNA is TGTGCCAGCAGTATTCGACAGGGTGGGGAGACCCAGTACTTC. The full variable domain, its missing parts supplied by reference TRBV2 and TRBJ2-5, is EPEVTQTPSHQVTQMGQEVILRCVPISNHLYFYWYRQILGQKVEFLVSFYNNEISEKSEIFDDQFSVERPDGSNFTLKIRSTKLEDSAMYFCASSIRQGGETQYFGPGTRLLVL.

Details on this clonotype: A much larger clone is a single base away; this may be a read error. CDR3 loop: CANSRPFGTGVGGYTF. In nucleotides, the CDR3 is TGTGCCAACAGCAGACCCTTCGGGACAGGTGTCGGCGGCTACACCTTC. V and J are TRBV15 and TRBJ1-2; TRBD1 aligns across 8 bases. The CDR3 runs to 16 residues. Germline CDR1 reads LNHNV; CDR2 reads YYDKDF (reference sequence).

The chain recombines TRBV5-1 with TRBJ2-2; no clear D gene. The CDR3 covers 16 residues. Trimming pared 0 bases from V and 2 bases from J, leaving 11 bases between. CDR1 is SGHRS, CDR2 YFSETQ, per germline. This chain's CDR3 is CASSLEVGDNTGELFF. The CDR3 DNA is TGCGCCAGCAGCTTGGAGGTTGGGGATAACACCGGGGAGCTGTTTTTT.

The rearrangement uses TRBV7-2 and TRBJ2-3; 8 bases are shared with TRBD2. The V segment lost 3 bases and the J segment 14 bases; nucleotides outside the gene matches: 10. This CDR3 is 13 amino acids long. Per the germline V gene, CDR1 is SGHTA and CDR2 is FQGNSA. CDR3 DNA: TGTGCCAGCAGCTTCGGGGGGGGCGGTGCTCCGTATTTT. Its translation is CASSFGGGGAPYF. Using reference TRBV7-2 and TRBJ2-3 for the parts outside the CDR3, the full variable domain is GAGVSQSPSNKVTEKGKDVELRCDPISGHTALYWYRQSLGQGLEFLIYFQGNSAPDKSGLPSDRFSAERTGGSVSTLTIQRTQQEDSAVYLCASSFGGGGAPYFGPGTRLTVL.

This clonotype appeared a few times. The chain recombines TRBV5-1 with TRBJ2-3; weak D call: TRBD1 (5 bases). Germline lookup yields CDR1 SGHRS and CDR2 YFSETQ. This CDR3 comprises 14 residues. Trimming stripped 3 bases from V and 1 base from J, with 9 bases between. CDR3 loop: CASSSDSGTDTQYF. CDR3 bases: TGCGCCAGCAGCTCCGACAGCGGCACAGATACGCAGTATTTT.

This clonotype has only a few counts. CDR3 DNA sequence: TGTGCCAGTAGCCAAACAGGAGATCAGCCCCAGCATTTT. Encoded protein: CASSQTGDQPQHF. The chain has TRBV19 and TRBJ1-5, with a tentative D call TRBD1 (5 bases). The CDR3 extends over 13 amino acids. Germline V gene sequence: CDR1 LNHDA, CDR2 SQIVND (reference sequence). Trimming stripped 6 bases from V and 5 bases from J, with 11 bases between.

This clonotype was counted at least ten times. The CDR3 is CASSFAGTGGVEQFF. CDR3 in DNA: TGCGCCAGCAGCTTCGCCGGGACAGGGGGAGTTGAGCAGTTCTTC. The V call is TRBV5-1, the J call TRBJ2-1, with 11 positions matching TRBD1. The ends lost 2 bases at V and 9 bases at J; junction bases unmatched: 7. This CDR3 is built from 15 residues. Germline CDR1 is SGHRS and CDR2 is YFSETQ. Variable domain in full (rest from reference TRBV5-1 and TRBJ2-1): KAGVTQTPRYLIKTRGQQVTLSCSPISGHRSVSWYQQTPGQGLQFLFEYFSETQRNKGNFPGRFSGRQFSNSRSEMNVSTLELGDSALYLCASSFAGTGGVEQFFGPGTRLTVL.

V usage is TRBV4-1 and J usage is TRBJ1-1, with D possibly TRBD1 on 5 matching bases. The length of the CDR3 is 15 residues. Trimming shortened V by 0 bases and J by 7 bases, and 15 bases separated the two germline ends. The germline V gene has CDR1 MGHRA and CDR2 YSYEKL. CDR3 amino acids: CASSQDSGTQVEAFF. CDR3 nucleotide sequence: TGCGCCAGCAGCCAAGACTCCGGGACTCAGGTTGAAGCTTTCTTT.

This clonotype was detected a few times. The CDR3 nucleotides are TGTGCTAGTGGCGAGCCCCTCGTTTCTAGTGGCTACACCTTC. This encodes CASGEPLVSSGYTF. V is TRBV12-5 and J is TRBJ1-2; D not resolved. With 6 bases removed from V and 7 bases from J, the gap between germline ends came to 18 bases. This CDR3 is built from 14 residues. Germline-derived CDR1 and CDR2 are LGHNT and FRNRAP.

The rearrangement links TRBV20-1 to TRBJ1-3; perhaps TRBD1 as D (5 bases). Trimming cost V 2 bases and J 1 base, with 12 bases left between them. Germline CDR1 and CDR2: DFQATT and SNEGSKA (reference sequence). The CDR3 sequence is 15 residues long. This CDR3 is CSARSNKGSGNTIYF. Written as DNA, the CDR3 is TGCAGTGCTAGATCTAATAAGGGGTCTGGAAACACCATATATTTT.

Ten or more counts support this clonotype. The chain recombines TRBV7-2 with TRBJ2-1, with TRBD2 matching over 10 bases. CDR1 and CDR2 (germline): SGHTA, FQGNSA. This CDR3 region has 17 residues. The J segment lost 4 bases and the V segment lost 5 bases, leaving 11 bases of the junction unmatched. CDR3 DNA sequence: TGTGCCAGCAGCCCAGGGAGCGGGAGGGCCCAATACAATGAGCAGTTCTTC. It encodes CASSPGSGRAQYNEQFF.

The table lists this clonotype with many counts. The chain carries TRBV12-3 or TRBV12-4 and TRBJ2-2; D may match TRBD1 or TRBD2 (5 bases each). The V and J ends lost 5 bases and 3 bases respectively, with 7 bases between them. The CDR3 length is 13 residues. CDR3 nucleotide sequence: TGTGCCAGCAGTCGGGGCGACACCGGGGAGCTGTTTTTT. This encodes CASSRGDTGELFF.

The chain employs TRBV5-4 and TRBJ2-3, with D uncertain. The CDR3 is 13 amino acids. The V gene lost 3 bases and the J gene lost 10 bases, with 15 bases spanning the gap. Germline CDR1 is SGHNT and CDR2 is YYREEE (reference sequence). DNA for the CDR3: TGTGCCAGCAGCTCTTTTGAATTTTCGCCGCAGTATTTT. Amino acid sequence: CASSSFEFSPQYF.

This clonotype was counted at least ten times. This CDR3 reads CASSQGWTAFF. CDR3 nucleotide sequence: TGTGCCAGCAGCCAAGGATGGACTGCTTTCTTT. The chain links TRBV3-1 to TRBJ1-1; D unresolved. In germline, CDR1 is LGHDT, CDR2 YNNKEL (reference sequence). The CDR3 spans 11 residues. Trimming cost V 1 base and J 11 bases, with 8 bases left between them.

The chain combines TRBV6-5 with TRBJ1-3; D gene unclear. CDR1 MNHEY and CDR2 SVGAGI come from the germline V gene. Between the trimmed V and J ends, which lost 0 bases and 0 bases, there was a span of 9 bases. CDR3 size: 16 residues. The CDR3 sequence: CASSYSNLLSGNTIYF. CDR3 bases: TGTGCCAGCAGTTACTCGAATCTCCTCTCTGGAAACACCATATATTTT.

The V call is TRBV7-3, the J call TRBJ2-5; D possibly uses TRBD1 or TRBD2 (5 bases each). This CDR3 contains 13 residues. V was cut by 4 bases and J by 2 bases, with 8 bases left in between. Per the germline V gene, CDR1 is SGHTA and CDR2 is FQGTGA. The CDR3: CASSYGAQETQYF. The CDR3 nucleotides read TGTGCCAGCAGCTACGGGGCTCAAGAGACCCAGTACTTC.

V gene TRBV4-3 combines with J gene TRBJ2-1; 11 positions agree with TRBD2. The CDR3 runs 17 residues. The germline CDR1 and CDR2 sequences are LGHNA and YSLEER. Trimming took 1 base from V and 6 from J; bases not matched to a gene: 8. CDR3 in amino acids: CASSQGNSGRAGNEQFF. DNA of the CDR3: TGCGCCAGCAGCCAAGGAAATAGCGGGAGGGCCGGCAATGAGCAGTTCTTC.

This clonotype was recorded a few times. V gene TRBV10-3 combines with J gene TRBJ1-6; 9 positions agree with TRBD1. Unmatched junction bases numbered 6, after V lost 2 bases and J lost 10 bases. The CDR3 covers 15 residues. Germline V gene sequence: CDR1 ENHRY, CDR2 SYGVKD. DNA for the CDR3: TGTGCCATCAGTGAGCCCGGGACAGGGATGTCACCCCTCCACTTT. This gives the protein CAISEPGTGMSPLHF.

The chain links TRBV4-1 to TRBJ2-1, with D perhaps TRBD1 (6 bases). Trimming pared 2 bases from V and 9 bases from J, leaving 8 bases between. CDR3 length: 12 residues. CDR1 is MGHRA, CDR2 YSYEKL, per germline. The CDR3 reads CASSQIRGEQFF. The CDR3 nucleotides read TGCGCCAGCAGCCAAATCAGGGGTGAGCAGTTCTTC.

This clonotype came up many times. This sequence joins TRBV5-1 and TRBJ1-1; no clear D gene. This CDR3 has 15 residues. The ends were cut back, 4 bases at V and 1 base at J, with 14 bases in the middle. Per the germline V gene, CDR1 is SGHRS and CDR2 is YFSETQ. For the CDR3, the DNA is TGCGCCAGCAGCCCCGTGGGGTCACAGAACACTGAAGCTTTCTTT. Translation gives CASSPVGSQNTEAFF.

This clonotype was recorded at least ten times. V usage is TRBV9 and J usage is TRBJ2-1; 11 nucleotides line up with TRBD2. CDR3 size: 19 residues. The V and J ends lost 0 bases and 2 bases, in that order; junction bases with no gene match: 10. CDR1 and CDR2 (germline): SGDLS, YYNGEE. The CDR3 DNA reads TGTGCCAGCAGCGTAGACGAGCCTTCTAGCGGGGGGACCTACAATGAGCAGTTCTTC. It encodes CASSVDEPSSGGTYNEQFF.

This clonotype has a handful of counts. The CDR3 coding sequence is TGTGCCAGCAGTTCTCCCGGGGAGCTGTTTTTT. This sequence encodes CASSSPGELFF. The rearrangement links TRBV6-5 to TRBJ2-2; D not certain. From germline, CDR1 is MNHEY and CDR2 SVGAGI. Trimming cost V 4 bases and J 6 bases, with 3 bases left between them. This CDR3 region has 11 residues.

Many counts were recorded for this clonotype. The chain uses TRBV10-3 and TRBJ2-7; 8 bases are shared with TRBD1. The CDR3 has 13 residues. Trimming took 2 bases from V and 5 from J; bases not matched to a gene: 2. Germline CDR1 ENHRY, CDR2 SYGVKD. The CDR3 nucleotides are TGTGCCATCAGTGAGATGGACAGGGACGAGCAGTACTTC. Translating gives CAISEMDRDEQYF.